Shown below are 18 T cell receptor beta chains from a single sample sequenced in a study of Ad26.COV2.S vaccination and SARS-CoV-2 variants. The treatment denotes: 15 to 20 received Ad26.COV2.S at low or high dose, single or two shots; about 5 received placebo; per-sample allocation not given. After the first vaccine or placebo injection, samples were drawn on day 63. Clones were sequenced by immunoSEQ multiplex PCR, and TCRdb holds only the in-frame ones, with some missing. The table has around 320,000 clones, around 87% seen once. Material: peripheral blood, obtained in a trial of Ad26.COV2.S vaccine versus placebo. These receptors were taken from a person aged 18-65 years who received the Ad26.COV2.S COVID-19 vaccine or a placebo.

CDR3 nucleotide sequence: TGCGCCAGCAGCGTCTCCGGGACTAGGACAGATACGCAGTATTTT. Protein product: CASSVSGTRTDTQYF. This rearrangement joins TRBV5-1 to TRBJ2-3; 8 nucleotides match TRBD2. The V segment lost 4 bases and the J segment 3 bases; nucleotides outside the gene matches: 7. There are 15 residues in the CDR3. Germline V gene data show CDR1 as SGHRS and CDR2 as YFSETQ. The full variable domain, its missing parts supplied by reference TRBV5-1 and TRBJ2-3, is KAGVTQTPRYLIKTRGQQVTLSCSPISGHRSVSWYQQTPGQGLQFLFEYFSETQRNKGNFPGRFSGRQFSNSRSEMNVSTLELGDSALYLCASSVSGTRTDTQYFGPGTRLTVL.

V is TRBV27 and J is TRBJ2-3; TRBD2 matches 11 bases. Per germline, CDR1 MNHEY and CDR2 SMNVEV (reference sequence). CDR3 length: 18 residues. The J segment lost 2 bases and the V segment lost 6 bases, leaving 13 bases of the junction unmatched. CDR3 coding DNA: TGTGCCAGCAGACCTATATGGTTTAGCGGGGGGGCCACAGATACGCAGTATTTT. This gives the protein CASRPIWFSGGATDTQYF.

Only a few counts were recorded for this clone. The chain couples TRBV28 to TRBJ2-7, with 7 positions matching TRBD1. The CDR3 runs 16 residues. Germline lookup yields CDR1 MDHEN and CDR2 SYDVKM. The V and J ends lost 3 bases and 0 bases, in that order; junction bases with no gene match: 8. The CDR3, as DNA: TGTGCCAGCAGTTTCTCCGGGACAGCCTACTCCTACGAGCAGTACTTC. Protein: CASSFSGTAYSYEQYF.

The chain employs TRBV4-1 and TRBJ1-2; D might be TRBD1 (5 bases). V was shortened by 0 bases and J by 2 bases, with 10 bases between the two germline ends. This CDR3 spans 15 amino acids. Looked up from germline, CDR1 is MGHRA and CDR2 is YSYEKL. In DNA, the CDR3 is TGCGCCAGCAGCCAAGATACAGGAATAAACTATGGCTACACCTTC. This encodes CASSQDTGINYGYTF.

The J gene is TRBJ2-5, the V gene TRBV3-1 (or the pseudogene TRBV3-2); possible D gene TRBD2, 6 bases. Germline-derived CDR1 and CDR2 are LGHDT and YNNKEL (reference sequence). Trimming stripped 1 base from V and 1 base from J, with 19 bases between. This CDR3 contains 18 residues. CDR3 DNA: TGTGCCAGCAGCCAAGGGATCTCGGGGGTGGAGGGCCAAGAGACCCAGTACTTC. It yields the protein CASSQGISGVEGQETQYF.

The chain links TRBV4-1 to TRBJ1-3, with D unclear. Trimming removed 1 base from V and 3 bases from J, with 10 bases in between. Germline assignment: CDR1 MGHRA and CDR2 YSYEKL. The CDR3 is 15 amino acids. Here the CDR3 DNA reads TGCGCCAGCAGCCAAGGCCCGGGGAGTGGAAACACCATATATTTT. Its translation: CASSQGPGSGNTIYF.

The V gene is TRBV9, the J gene TRBJ2-7; D not certain. This CDR3 spans 13 amino acids. CDR1 is SGDLS and CDR2 is YYNGEE in the germline V gene. Between the trimmed V and J ends, which lost 4 bases and 0 bases, there was a span of 8 bases. CDR3 coding DNA: TGTGCCAGCAGCTCCACAAGCTCCTACGAGCAGTACTTC. Its protein product is CASSSTSSYEQYF.

The rearrangement joins TRBV9 to TRBJ2-7; D remains unclear. CDR1 is SGDLS and CDR2 is YYNGEE in the germline V gene. The CDR3 runs to 15 residues. Trimming pared 3 bases from V and 0 bases from J, leaving 13 bases between. The CDR3 reads CASSAGPSSSYEQYF. CDR3 nucleotides: TGTGCCAGCAGCGCCGGTCCGTCGAGCTCCTACGAGCAGTACTTC.

In this sample, this clone turned up a few times. The CDR3 region is CASSQDPLGNQPQHF. The CDR3 DNA sequence: TGCGCCAGCAGCCAAGATCCTTTGGGCAATCAGCCCCAGCATTTT. The rearrangement links TRBV4-3 to TRBJ1-5; D is ambiguous. CDR3 size: 15 residues. Trimming removed 0 bases from V and 2 bases from J, with 8 bases in between. Germline CDR1 is LGHNA and CDR2 is YSLEER.

This chain connects TRBV6-5 to TRBJ1-2; 8 bases align to TRBD1. Unmatched junction bases numbered 4, after V lost 4 bases and J lost 3 bases. Germline V gene lookup returns CDR1 MNHEY and CDR2 SVGAGI. CDR3 length equals 14 residues. CDR3: CASSFRGRDYGYTF. The CDR3 DNA reads TGTGCCAGCAGTTTCAGGGGGCGAGACTATGGCTACACCTTC.

V is TRBV18 and J is TRBJ2-1; D may correspond to TRBD1 or TRBD2 (5 bases each). Trimming cost V 6 bases and J 6 bases, with 15 bases left between them. The CDR3 is 14 amino acids. Germline CDR1 KGHSH, CDR2 LQKENI. The CDR3 DNA is TGTGCCAGCTCCACCAATGCAGGGAGCAATGAGCAGTTCTTC. It codes for CASSTNAGSNEQFF.

This chain connects TRBV6-5 to TRBJ2-2, with no clear D. Trimming cost V 5 bases and J 6 bases, with 16 bases left between them. This CDR3 comprises 15 residues. Germline CDR1 MNHEY, CDR2 SVGAGI. The chain's CDR3 is CASSNTVTHAGELFF. The CDR3 DNA sequence: TGTGCCAGCAGTAATACAGTGACGCACGCCGGGGAGCTGTTTTTT.

This chain links TRBV5-1 with TRBJ2-5, with 10 bases that match TRBD2. Trimming at V came to 2 bases and at J to 2 bases, leaving 6 bases not matched to a gene. The CDR3 runs to 16 residues. Per germline, CDR1 SGHRS and CDR2 YFSETQ. CDR3 residues: CASSLGLAEGQETQYF. The CDR3, as DNA: TGCGCCAGCAGCTTAGGACTAGCGGAGGGTCAAGAGACCCAGTACTTC.

The chain recombines TRBV4-3 with TRBJ2-5, with D maybe TRBD2 (6 bases). Germline lookup yields CDR1 LGHNA and CDR2 YSLEER. CDR3 size: 15 residues. V dropped 0 bases and J dropped 5 bases, with 13 bases sitting between them. This chain's CDR3 is CASSQDTSRGETQYF. As DNA, the CDR3 is TGCGCCAGCAGCCAAGATACTAGCCGGGGGGAGACCCAGTACTTC.

The chain joins TRBV4-1 to TRBJ1-3; TRBD1 matches 7 bases. V shed 4 bases and J 2 bases; nucleotides not matched to a gene: 26. The CDR3 spans 22 residues. CDR1 is MGHRA, CDR2 YSYEKL, per germline. The CDR3 nucleotides are TGCGCCAGCAGCCCCCTAGGTCACGGGACAGTAAAAGGGAGGGGGGCTGGAAACACCATATATTTT. It codes for CASSPLGHGTVKGRGAGNTIYF.

The chain couples TRBV27 to TRBJ1-6, with TRBD1 as a possible D gene (5 bases). The CDR3 consists of 14 residues. Germline lookup yields CDR1 MNHEY and CDR2 SMNVEV (reference sequence). The ends were cut back, 0 bases at V and 10 bases at J, with 10 bases in the middle. CDR3 in DNA: TGTGCCAGCAGTTTATCTTGGGGGGAATCACCCCTCCACTTT. Its protein product is CASSLSWGESPLHF.

The rearrangement joins TRBV18 to TRBJ1-3; D may be TRBD1 (5 bases). The length of the CDR3 is 18 residues. Germline V gene lookup returns CDR1 KGHSH and CDR2 LQKENI. V was shortened by 0 bases and J by 1 base, with 16 bases between the two germline ends. The CDR3 sequence: CASSPPGVSPLSGNTIYF. The CDR3 DNA is TGTGCCAGCTCACCACCGGGGGTCAGCCCTTTGTCTGGAAACACCATATATTTT. Combining the CDR3 with reference TRBV18 and TRBJ1-3 gives the whole variable domain NAGVMQNPRHLVRRRGQEARLRCSPMKGHSHVYWYRQLPEEGLKFMVYLQKENIIDESGMPKERFSAEFPKEGPSILRIQQVVRGDSAAYFCASSPPGVSPLSGNTIYFGEGSWLTVV.

This rearrangement joins TRBV7-3 to TRBJ1-2; D not certain. Trimming removed 5 bases from V and 4 bases from J, with 11 bases in between. The CDR3 totals 13 residues. Germline-derived CDR1 and CDR2 are SGHTA and FQGTGA. The CDR3 DNA reads TGTGCCAGCAGCCTCGCGGCGGGCTATGGCTACACCTTC. As protein: CASSLAAGYGYTF.